This paragraph reports one T cell receptor beta chain. The authors extracted RNA and reverse transcribed it into cDNA as the sequencing template. Clones were read by immunoSEQ multiplex PCR, and TCRdb kept only the in-frame ones, dropping some. The sample includes roughly 100,000 clones, 80% to 90% of them seen just once. These data are taken from a study of CD8+ T cells in alopecia areata. V trimming: 3 bases; J trimming: 0 bases; junction bases outside the gene matches: 7. The CDR3 runs 15 residues. Germline V gene sequence: CDR1 SQVTM, CDR2 ANQGSEA. Treatment defined: oral pan-JAK inhibitor, 5-10 mg twice daily.

This chain links TRBV29-1 with TRBJ2-7, with 8 bases lining up with TRBD1. The sample was CD8+ T cells sorted from blood, taken between weeks 30 and 35, from a patient treated with tofacitinib. The receptor was derived from a human donor with alopecia areata. The CDR3 reads CSVEQDRANSYEQYF. DNA of the CDR3: TGCAGCGTTGAGCAGGACAGGGCCAACTCCTACGAGCAGTACTTC.